This TCR beta chain was recovered during a study of response to subunit inactivated influenza vaccine. Study observations and caveats: Each seasonal flu vaccination may recruit only limited new T cells, authors suggested.

V lost 7 bases, J lost 7 bases, and 7 bases lay in between. CDR1 and CDR2 (germline): SQVTM, ANQGSEA. The CDR3 is 10 residues long. This clonotype was seen a few times. Its antigen remains unidentified. In TCRdb, the RT-PCR reads were re-called with MiXCR into one record per CDR3 protein. The table has around 790,000 distinct CDR3 sequences, less than 25% seen once. The material was PBMCs from blood, obtained less than 6 days after vaccination. The source of this sequence is a man over 45 who received an inactivated influenza vaccine. The rearrangement uses TRBV29-1 and TRBJ2-2; D remains unclear. CDR3 DNA sequence: TGCAGCGGTTATAACGGGGAGCTGTTTTTT. Translating gives CSGYNGELFF.